This entry features one TCR beta chain sequence. The CDR3 totals 15 residues. CDR1 and CDR2 from the germline V gene are LNHDA and SQIVND (reference sequence). Trimming cost V 3 bases and J 2 bases; bases outside gene matches: 4. Per the authors' pipeline: Counts of nucleated cells, estimated from reference gene primer amplification, were obtained. The table came from immunoSEQ multiplex PCR; TCRdb's copy has only in-frame clones and leaves some out. The D gene and trimming were derived from the DNA, and the V and J assignments and clone size from that table. The data show 150,000 to 200,000 clones, with around 86% seen just once and around 7% held by the top ten. The sample originates from a study of blood T cell repertoires in COVID-19. The overall study: Some COVID-19 samples were acute and others convalescent; all came from the United States, Italy and Spain. The cDNA or gDNA used as material had been derived from T cells, B-cell-depleted T cells, or PBMCs.

Sequencing input: peripheral blood. The TCR sequence derives from a man in his forties or fifties with acute or convalescent COVID-19. The rearrangement joins TRBV19 to TRBJ2-1; 7 nucleotides line up with TRBD2. Written as DNA, the CDR3 is TGTGCCAGTAGTATCGCTAGCGGTGCCTACAATGAGCAGTTCTTC. It encodes CASSIASGAYNEQFF.